These 8 T cell receptor beta chains originate from one sample sequenced in a study of T cells in Graves' hyperthyroidism and ophthalmopathy. TCR beta CDR3 sequences were amplified from RNA transcripts. In the first-round RT-PCR of the TCR CDR3, the HTBI primer set was used. TCRdb fed the multiplex PCR reads into MiXCR, producing one record per CDR3 protein. Seen here are around 350,000 distinct CDR3 sequences, 15% to 20% observed once, and the top ten hold approximately 4%. The source material was blood. The receptors derive from a woman under 30 with Graves' hyperthyroidism.

In its sample, this clonotype was seen many times. This chain joins TRBV7-3 and TRBJ2-5, with 11 bases lining up with TRBD2. CDR3 size: 15 residues. Germline V gene sequence: CDR1 SGHTA, CDR2 FQGTGA. Trimming removed 5 bases from V and 5 bases from J; junction bases left unmatched: 7. In DNA form, the CDR3 reads TGTGCCAGCAGCGTTAGCGGGGGGGCCCGGGAGACCCAGTACTTC. Translation: CASSVSGGARETQYF.

This clonotype was detected many times. The chain has TRBV6-1 and TRBJ2-4; TRBD2 matches at 7 bases. Germline V gives CDR1 MNHNS, CDR2 SASEGT. Unmatched junction bases numbered 19, after V lost 0 bases and J lost 5 bases. The CDR3 spans 20 residues. CDR3 bases: TGTGCCAGCAGTGAAGCAGGAGCGGGGACTTTCGATTCGTACCAAAACATTCAGTACTTC. Its protein product is CASSEAGAGTFDSYQNIQYF.

There are many counts of this clonotype. This sequence joins TRBV2 and TRBJ2-7; D gene ambiguous. The length of the CDR3 is 12 residues. In germline, CDR1 is SNHLY, CDR2 FYNNEI. V gave up 5 bases and J gave up 6 bases, with 11 bases separating them. This CDR3 is CASSSTKGEQYF. The CDR3 nucleotides are TGTGCCAGCAGTTCAACGAAGGGCGAGCAGTACTTC.

Details on this clonotype: This clone may be a read error of a much larger clone one base away. The conserved closing phenylalanine or tryptophan is absent in this CDR3, likely reflecting a read error. The chain employs TRBV20-1 and TRBJ1-5, with D possibly matching TRBD1 (5 bases). CDR1 is DFQATT and CDR2 is SNEGSKA in the germline V gene (reference sequence). This CDR3 has 15 amino acids. V lost 5 bases to trimming and J lost 3 bases, with 17 bases between them. The CDR3 DNA follows: TGCAGTGCTGGATCAGGGAGGGAGAACAATCAGCCCCAGCATGTT. Protein: CSAGSGRENNQPQHV.

This clonotype was recorded at least ten times. V gene TRBV10-3 combines with J gene TRBJ1-1; a possible D gene is TRBD1 (6 bases). The germline V gene has CDR1 ENHRY and CDR2 SYGVKD. The V and J ends lost 6 bases and 2 bases respectively, with 19 bases between them. The CDR3 contains 16 residues. CDR3 sequence reads: CAIRALGTLDNTEAFF. CDR3 bases: TGTGCCATCAGGGCCCTGGGGACACTAGACAACACTGAAGCTTTCTTT.

This clonotype has more than one count but fewer than ten. A read error is possible here, since a much larger clone lies one base away. V and J are TRBV27 and TRBJ2-7, with a tentative D call TRBD2 (6 bases). The CDR3 contains 15 residues. The ends were cut back, 6 bases at V and 2 bases at J, with 17 bases in the middle. Germline CDR1 reads MNHEY; CDR2 reads SMNVEV (reference sequence). CDR3 sequence (DNA): TGTGCCAGCAGCCTTAGAGTGGGGGGACCCTACGAGCAGTACGTC. It translates to CASSLRVGGPYEQYV.

Ten or more counts support this clonotype. J is TRBJ1-5 and V is TRBV6-5; D is possibly TRBD1 (5 bases). This CDR3 comprises 15 residues. Trimming shortened V by 6 bases and J by 6 bases, and 18 bases separated the two germline ends. CDR1 MNHEY and CDR2 SVGAGI come from the germline V gene. The DNA of the CDR3 is TGTGCCAGCAGCGGATACTCGGGCGGGGGTCAGCCCCAGCATTTT. Its protein is CASSGYSGGGQPQHF.

At least ten counts were recorded for this clonotype. The rearrangement joins TRBV5-6 to TRBJ1-2; maybe TRBD1 (5 bases). CDR3 length: 15 amino acids. The germline CDR1 and CDR2 sequences are SGHDT and YYEEEE. Trimming stripped 4 bases from V and 0 bases from J, with 13 bases between. The CDR3 spells CASSPGHKANYGYTF. CDR3 coding DNA: TGTGCCAGCAGCCCAGGACACAAAGCTAACTATGGCTACACCTTC.